The clone carrying this T cell receptor (beta chain) was observed at least ten times. Library preparation (for TCRbeta) was performed with unique molecular identifiers. TCRdb called the PCR reads again in MiXCR, with one record for every CDR3 protein. The sample yields 200,000 to 250,000 distinct CDR3 sequences, about 9.2% seen once. The data originate from a study of T-cell reconstitution after alpha-beta-depleted transplantation in children. Germline V gene data show CDR1 as SGHTA and CDR2 as FQGNSA. The CDR3 contains 16 residues. The V end lost 3 bases, the J end lost 0 bases, and 12 bases lay between the germline ends.

The sample was PBMCs from the stem cell graft donor, taken from the stem cell graft. The chain recombines TRBV7-2 with TRBJ1-5; D ambiguous. The TCR was taken from a human donor who donated a stem cell graft to a child with acute lymphoblastic leukemia. CDR3 sequence reads: CASSFYTGNSNQPQHF. The CDR3, as DNA: TGTGCCAGCAGCTTCTATACCGGAAATAGCAATCAGCCCCAGCATTTT.